Presented here are 15 T cell receptor beta chains from one specimen sequenced in a study of human CD4 T cells and Enterobacteriaceae. The memory gate held CD4+ cells that were not CD45RA+CCR7+CD95- naive cells, over 95% pure. The data were produced by immunoSEQ multiplex PCR, yet TCRdb's version contains in-frame clones alone and is incomplete. The profile shows about 29,000 clones, approximately 80% of them singletons. Source material: memory CD4+ T cells from blood. These receptors all stem from a human donor in good health.

The chain carries TRBV19 and TRBJ1-2; the D is unclear. Germline CDR1 LNHDA, CDR2 SQIVND (reference sequence). The CDR3 is 16 amino acids. Trimming shortened V by 3 bases and J by 8 bases, and 22 bases separated the two germline ends. In DNA form, the CDR3 reads TGTGCCAGTAGTATCCGGGCAGCCACCCTGGGCGGAGGCTACACCTTC. It encodes CASSIRAATLGGGYTF.

The rearrangement uses TRBV6-5 and TRBJ1-5; 7 nucleotides align to TRBD1. This CDR3 has 15 residues. The V segment lost 2 bases and the J segment 2 bases; nucleotides outside the gene matches: 3. Germline V gene data show CDR1 as MNHEY and CDR2 as SVGAGI. The CDR3 loop reads CASSYAGTGNQPQHF. The CDR3 nucleotides read TGTGCCAGCAGTTACGCCGGGACAGGCAATCAGCCCCAGCATTTT.

V and J are TRBV10-3 and TRBJ1-5; weak D call: TRBD1 (5 bases). Germline V gene sequence: CDR1 ENHRY, CDR2 SYGVKD. Trimming stripped 8 bases from V and 0 bases from J, with 11 bases between. The CDR3 runs 14 residues. CDR3 coding DNA: TGTGCCATCGGAGGGGCCGATAGCAATCAGCCCCAGCATTTT. Encoded protein: CAIGGADSNQPQHF.

The CDR3 DNA is TGTGCCAGCAGCGTTGACAGGGCCCATGAAAAACTGTTTTTT. Its protein product is CASSVDRAHEKLFF. This chain uses TRBV9 with TRBJ1-4; 7 nucleotides agree with TRBD1. Germline V gene data show CDR1 as SGDLS and CDR2 as YYNGEE. This CDR3 is built from 14 residues. The V gene end was trimmed by 2 bases and the J gene end by 6 bases; junction bases not matched to a gene: 4. Full variable domain (remainder filled in from reference TRBV9 and TRBJ1-4): DSGVTQTPKHLITATGQRVTLRCSPRSGDLSVYWYQQSLDQGLQFLIQYYNGEERAKGNILERFSAQQFPDLHSELNLSSLELGDSALYFCASSVDRAHEKLFFGSGTQLSVL.

The chain employs TRBV7-7 and TRBJ2-1; 10 nucleotides match TRBD2. V shed 5 bases, J shed 8 bases, and the junction held 6 bases outside the gene matches. Germline V CDR1 and CDR2: SSHAT, FNYEAQ (reference sequence). The CDR3 totals 14 residues. This CDR3 reads CASSLRTSGDEQFF. The CDR3 DNA reads TGTGCCAGCAGCCTACGGACTAGCGGAGATGAGCAGTTCTTC.

This clone was seen a few times. This chain joins TRBV30 and TRBJ1-5, with unresolved D. The V gene lost 2 bases and the J gene lost 4 bases, with 9 bases spanning the gap. The V gene's germline CDR1 is GTSNPN and CDR2 SVGIG (reference sequence). CDR3 length: 13 residues. The chain's CDR3 is CAWSTHENQPQHF. In DNA form, the CDR3 reads TGTGCCTGGAGTACACATGAAAATCAGCCCCAGCATTTT. Using reference TRBV30 and TRBJ1-5 for the parts outside the CDR3, the full variable domain is SQTIHQWPATLVQPVGSPLSLECTVEGTSNPNLYWYRQAAGRGLQLLFYSVGIGQISSEVPQNLSASRPQDRQFILSSKKLLLSDSGFYLCAWSTHENQPQHFGDGTRLSIL.

The gene calls are TRBV30 and TRBJ1-3; D gene uncertain. V gave up 0 bases and J gave up 0 bases, with 9 bases separating them. The CDR3 consists of 15 residues. Germline V gene sequence: CDR1 GTSNPN, CDR2 SVGIG (reference sequence). CDR3 residues: CAWSVAQSSGNTIYF. The DNA for the CDR3 is TGTGCCTGGAGTGTAGCTCAAAGCTCTGGAAACACCATATATTTT. Complete variable domain (other parts from reference TRBV30 and TRBJ1-3): SQTIHQWPATLVQPVGSPLSLECTVEGTSNPNLYWYRQAAGRGLQLLFYSVGIGQISSEVPQNLSASRPQDRQFILSSKKLLLSDSGFYLCAWSVAQSSGNTIYFGEGSWLTVV.

This clone was detected a few times. CDR3 sequence: CASSVLSAYEQYF. The CDR3 coding sequence is TGTGCCAGCAGCGTATTAAGTGCGTACGAGCAGTACTTC. This sequence joins TRBV5-4 and TRBJ2-7; D unclear. Germline CDR1 reads SGHNT; CDR2 reads YYREEE (reference sequence). The V and J ends lost 4 bases and 4 bases respectively, with 12 bases between them. The CDR3 extends over 13 amino acids.

This chain connects TRBV21-1 to TRBJ1-4; the table's D call TRBD1 went unverified against the DNA. TRBV21-1 counts as a pseudogene. The CDR3 loop spans 16 amino acids. This chain's CDR3 is CASSKVGTGVGEKLFF. The CDR3 DNA reads as TGTGCCAGCAGCAAAGTCGGGACAGGGGTGGGTGAAAAACTGTTTTTT.

This sequence joins TRBV9 and TRBJ2-1; D remains unclear. Germline assignment: CDR1 SGDLS and CDR2 YYNGEE. The CDR3 consists of 15 residues. V was pared by 0 bases and J by 0 bases, with 7 bases between. The CDR3 coding sequence is TGTGCCAGCAGCGTAGTGGGCAGCTCCTACAATGAGCAGTTCTTC. Amino acid sequence: CASSVVGSSYNEQFF.

The chain joins TRBV27 to TRBJ2-3; the match to TRBD2 covers 7 bases. The V gene end was trimmed by 6 bases and the J gene end by 2 bases; junction bases not matched to a gene: 2. Germline V gene sequence: CDR1 MNHEY, CDR2 SMNVEV (reference sequence). The length of the CDR3 is 13 residues. The CDR3 DNA reads TGTGCCAGCAGAGCGGGAAACACAGATACGCAGTATTTT. This translates into CASRAGNTDTQYF.

A few counts support this clone. The rearrangement links TRBV14 to TRBJ2-1; a possible D gene is TRBD2 (6 bases). The germline V gene encodes CDR1 SGHDN and CDR2 FVKESK. Trimming cost V 0 bases and J 4 bases, with 13 bases left between them. This CDR3 has 16 amino acids. CDR3 in DNA: TGTGCCAGCAGCCAAGACCCCGGAGGGCCGTACAATGAGCAGTTCTTC. Amino acids: CASSQDPGGPYNEQFF.

The chain recombines TRBV7-3 with TRBJ2-3; a weak D match, TRBD2 (6 bases). Between the trimmed V and J ends, which lost 1 base and 6 bases, there was a span of 20 bases. CDR1 is SGHTA and CDR2 is FQGTGA in the germline V gene. The CDR3 covers 17 residues. The CDR3 nucleotides read TGTGCCAGCAGCTTAATTGGCGGGGCGCCCCCCGTCGATACGCAGTATTTT. Translated, it gives CASSLIGGAPPVDTQYF.

This clone was counted once. The chain is built from TRBV11-1 and TRBJ2-5; 13 bases match TRBD2. J was trimmed by 1 base and V by 4 bases; bases with no gene match: 9. The CDR3 is 18 residues long. Germline CDR1 and CDR2: SGHAT and FQDESV (reference sequence). The CDR3 coding sequence is TGTGCCAGCAGCTCAACTAGCGGGAGGGCCGCGGGCCAAGAGACCCAGTACTTC. Translated: CASSSTSGRAAGQETQYF.

The V and J genes are TRBV5-1 and TRBJ2-5, with a tentative D call TRBD1 (6 bases). CDR1 and CDR2 (germline): SGHRS, YFSETQ. The CDR3 extends over 16 amino acids. V was pared by 0 bases and J by 4 bases, with 16 bases between. CDR3 sequence (DNA): TGCGCCAGCAGCTTGGATGGGGTAGGGGGTACAGAGACCCAGTACTTC. Amino acid sequence: CASSLDGVGGTETQYF.